These 9 T cell receptor beta chains came from one sample sequenced in a study of molecular identifiers for immune sequencing clone quantification. TCRdb independently ran MiXCR on the PCR reads; one entry per CDR3 protein. Found here are 62,000 or so distinct CDR3 sequences, 15% to 20% of them singletons; the top ten hold over 1.3%. What was sequenced was naive CD8+ T cells from blood, with Jurkat cell RNA spiked in. Subset of the sample: FACS-sorted CD8+CD4-CCR7+CD45RA+ naive T cells. Source of these receptors: a human donor in good health. Some libraries in this study had Jurkat cell RNA spiked in.

Details on this clonotype: In this CDR3 the conserved last residue, phenylalanine or tryptophan, is missing, so a read error is likely. This chain joins TRBV6-1 and TRBJ2-1, with 10 bases aligning to TRBD2. Germline lookup yields CDR1 MNHNS and CDR2 SASEGT. V was pared by 1 base and J by 4 bases, with 1 base of the junction left unmatched. This CDR3 has 15 amino acids. CDR3 sequence: CASSEGTSGYNEQFS. CDR3 in DNA: TGTGCCAGCAGTGAAGGGACTAGCGGTTACAATGAGCAGTTCTCC.

This clonotype was observed a handful of times. J is TRBJ1-2 and V is TRBV27; D is undetermined. This CDR3 has 15 residues. Germline values: CDR1 MNHEY, CDR2 SMNVEV (reference sequence). Trimming removed 5 bases from V and 5 bases from J, with 18 bases in between. The CDR3 DNA is TGTGCCAGCAGTCCTCGGCCAGTCACTTCGTATGGCTACACCTTC. Its translation: CASSPRPVTSYGYTF.

In its sample, this clonotype was seen many times. The CDR3 reads CSADPRDGPYEQYF. The DNA of the CDR3 is TGCAGTGCTGACCCCCGGGACGGCCCCTACGAGCAGTACTTC. V is TRBV20-1 and J is TRBJ2-7; D possibly uses TRBD1 or TRBD2 (5 bases each). V lost 5 bases and J 2 bases, leaving 16 bases between the germline ends. CDR3 length: 14 residues. Germline CDR1 is DFQATT and CDR2 is SNEGSKA (reference sequence).

This clonotype was counted a few times. This rearrangement joins TRBV29-1 to TRBJ2-1; a possible D gene is TRBD2 (6 bases). This CDR3 is 13 amino acids long. V lost 6 bases to trimming and J lost 5 bases, with 14 bases between them. The germline gives CDR1 SQVTM, CDR2 ANQGSEA. This CDR3 reads CSVITGVNNEQFF. The CDR3 DNA is TGCAGCGTGATAACGGGAGTTAACAATGAGCAGTTCTTC.

At least ten counts were recorded for this clonotype. J is TRBJ2-7 and V is TRBV28; 8 bases line up with TRBD1. CDR1 and CDR2 (germline): MDHEN, SYDVKM. V lost 6 bases to trimming and J lost 3 bases; unmatched junction nucleotides: 16. This CDR3 is 17 amino acids long. This CDR3 reads CASSSNLLTGVVYEQYF. The CDR3 nucleotides read TGTGCCAGCAGCAGTAATCTATTGACAGGGGTTGTCTACGAGCAGTACTTC.

In its sample, this clonotype was seen many times. V and J are TRBV4-1 and TRBJ2-1, with 7 positions matching TRBD2. CDR1 MGHRA and CDR2 YSYEKL come from the germline V gene. Trimming took 7 bases from V and 6 from J; bases not matched to a gene: 9. This CDR3 is 14 amino acids long. This chain's CDR3 is CASTGRGGSNEQFF. The CDR3 DNA is TGCGCCAGCACCGGGCGGGGAGGGAGCAATGAGCAGTTCTTC.

This clonotype has ten or more counts. This rearrangement joins TRBV4-3 to TRBJ2-3; perhaps TRBD1 as D (6 bases). CDR1 LGHNA and CDR2 YSLEER come from the germline V gene. The CDR3 is 14 residues long. V was pared by 4 bases and J by 1 base, with 9 bases between. DNA of the CDR3: TGCGCCAGCAGCCCAGCAGGGGGCACAGATACGCAGTATTTT. Translated, it gives CASSPAGGTDTQYF.

This clonotype has ten or more counts. V is TRBV3-1 and J is TRBJ1-6; 11 nucleotides line up with TRBD1. The CDR3 consists of 15 residues. CDR1 is LGHDT and CDR2 is YNNKEL in the germline V gene (reference sequence). V shed 0 bases and J 10 bases; nucleotides not matched to a gene: 2. DNA of the CDR3: TGTGCCAGCAGCCAAGAGGGGGACAGGGGGTCACCCCTCCACTTT. Translated: CASSQEGDRGSPLHF.

Many counts were recorded for this clonotype. V and J are TRBV2 and TRBJ2-3; D possibly corresponds to TRBD2 (5 bases). CDR3 length: 15 amino acids. The germline V gene encodes CDR1 SNHLY and CDR2 FYNNEI. Trimming left V 2 bases short and J 4 bases short, with 13 bases between. The CDR3 DNA is TGTGCCAGCAGTGAATCGAGGGAGACCCCAGATACGCAGTATTTT. Translating it yields CASSESRETPDTQYF.